This T cell receptor beta chain was captured in a study of shared clonotypes between healthy human individuals. Study-wide background: The plates for each donor numbered three CD4 naive, three CD4 memory, two CD8 naive and one CD8 memory.

Study-level findings and limits: Clonotypes shared by all four sorted-subset donors had higher generation probabilities than non-shared clonotypes.

Produced via immunoSEQ multiplex PCR; TCRdb's table is partial and in-frame only. The repertoire holds around 2,000,000 clones, with roughly 91% as singletons. V was trimmed by 3 bases and J by 0 bases, leaving 9 bases between them. The CDR3 contains 15 residues. The germline V gene has CDR1 MNHNS and CDR2 SASEGT. The naive CD8 subset, CD45RO-negative cells positively selected for CCR7, excluded terminally differentiated effector memory CD45RA+ cells. With regard to this clone: The antigen remains undetermined.

This clonotype was obtained from a man younger than 35 in good health. Some clones in this sample may be carry-over from other donors' samples. This rearrangement joins TRBV6-1 to TRBJ2-1; D ambiguous. The sequenced sample was naive CD8+ T cells from PBMCs. CDR3 in DNA: TGTGCCAGCAGTGAGACCAGATCCTCCTACAATGAGCAGTTCTTC. Translated, it gives CASSETRSSYNEQFF.